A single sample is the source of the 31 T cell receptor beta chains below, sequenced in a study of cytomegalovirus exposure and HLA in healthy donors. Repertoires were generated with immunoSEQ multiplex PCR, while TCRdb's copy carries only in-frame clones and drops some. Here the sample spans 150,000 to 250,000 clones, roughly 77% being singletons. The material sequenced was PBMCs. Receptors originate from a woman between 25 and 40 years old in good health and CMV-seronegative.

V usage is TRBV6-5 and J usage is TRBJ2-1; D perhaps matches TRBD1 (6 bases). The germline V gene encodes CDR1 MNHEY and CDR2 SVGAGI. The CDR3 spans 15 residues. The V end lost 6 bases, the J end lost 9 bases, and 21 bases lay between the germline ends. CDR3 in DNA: TGTGCCAGCAGCCACCCGGCAGGGGCGGGTACTGAGCAGTTCTTC. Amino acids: CASSHPAGAGTEQFF.

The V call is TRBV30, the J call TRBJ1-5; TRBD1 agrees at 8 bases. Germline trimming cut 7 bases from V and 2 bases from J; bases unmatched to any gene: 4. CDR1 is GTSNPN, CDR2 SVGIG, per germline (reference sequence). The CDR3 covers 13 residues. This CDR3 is CAFGQGGNQPQHF. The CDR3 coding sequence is TGTGCCTTTGGACAGGGAGGCAATCAGCCCCAGCATTTT. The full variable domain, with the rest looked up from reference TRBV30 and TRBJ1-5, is SQTIHQWPATLVQPVGSPLSLECTVEGTSNPNLYWYRQAAGRGLQLLFYSVGIGQISSEVPQNLSASRPQDRQFILSSKKLLLSDSGFYLCAFGQGGNQPQHFGDGTRLSIL.

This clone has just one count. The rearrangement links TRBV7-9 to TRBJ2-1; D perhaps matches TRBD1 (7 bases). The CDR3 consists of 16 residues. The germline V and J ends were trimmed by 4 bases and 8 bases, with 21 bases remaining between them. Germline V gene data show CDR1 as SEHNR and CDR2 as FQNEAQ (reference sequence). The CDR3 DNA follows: TGTGCCAGCAGCTACTTGACAGGGCGGGACGTGGATGAGCAGTTCTTC. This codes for CASSYLTGRDVDEQFF.

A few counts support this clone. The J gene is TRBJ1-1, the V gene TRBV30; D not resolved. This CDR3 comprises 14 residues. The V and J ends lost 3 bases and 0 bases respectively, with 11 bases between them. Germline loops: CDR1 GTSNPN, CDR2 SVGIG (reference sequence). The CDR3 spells CAWSGEGVNTEAFF. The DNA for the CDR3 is TGTGCCTGGAGCGGGGAGGGAGTGAACACTGAAGCTTTCTTT.

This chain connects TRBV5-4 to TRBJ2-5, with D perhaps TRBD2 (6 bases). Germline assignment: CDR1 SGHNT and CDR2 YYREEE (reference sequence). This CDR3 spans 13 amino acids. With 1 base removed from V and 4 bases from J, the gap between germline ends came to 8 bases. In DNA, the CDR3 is TGTGCCAGCAGCTTGAGGGAGGCAGAGACCCAGTACTTC. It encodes CASSLREAETQYF.

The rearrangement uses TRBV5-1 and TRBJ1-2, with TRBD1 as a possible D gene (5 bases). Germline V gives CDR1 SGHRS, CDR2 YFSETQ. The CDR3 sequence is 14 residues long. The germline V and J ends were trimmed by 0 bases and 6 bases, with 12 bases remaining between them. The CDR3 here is CASSLGSGQDGYTF. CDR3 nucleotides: TGCGCCAGCAGCTTGGGGTCAGGGCAGGATGGCTACACCTTC.

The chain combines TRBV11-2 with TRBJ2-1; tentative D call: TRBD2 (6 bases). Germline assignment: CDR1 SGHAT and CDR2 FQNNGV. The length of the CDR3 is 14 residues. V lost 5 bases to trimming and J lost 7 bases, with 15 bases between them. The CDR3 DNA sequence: TGTGCCAGCAGCCAAATAGGTCTAGCGAATGAGCAGTTCTTC. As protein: CASSQIGLANEQFF.

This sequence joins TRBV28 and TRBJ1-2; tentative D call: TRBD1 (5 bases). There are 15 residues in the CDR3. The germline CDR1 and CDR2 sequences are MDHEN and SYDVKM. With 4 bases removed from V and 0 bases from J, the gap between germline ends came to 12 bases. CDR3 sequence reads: CASSWPTGANYGYTF. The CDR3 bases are TGTGCCAGCAGTTGGCCTACAGGAGCTAACTATGGCTACACCTTC.

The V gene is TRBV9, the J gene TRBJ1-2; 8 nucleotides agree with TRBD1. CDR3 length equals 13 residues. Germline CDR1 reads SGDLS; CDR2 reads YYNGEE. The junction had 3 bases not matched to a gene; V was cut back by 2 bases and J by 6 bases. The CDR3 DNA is TGTGCCAGCAGCGTCGGACAGGGCCATGGCTACACCTTC. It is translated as CASSVGQGHGYTF.

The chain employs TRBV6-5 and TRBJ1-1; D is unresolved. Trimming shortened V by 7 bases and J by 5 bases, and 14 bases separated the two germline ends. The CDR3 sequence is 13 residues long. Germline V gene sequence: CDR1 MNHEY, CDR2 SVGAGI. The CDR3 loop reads CASTGQPGTEAFF. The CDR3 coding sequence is TGTGCCAGCACCGGGCAGCCGGGAACTGAAGCTTTCTTT.

In DNA, the CDR3 is TGTGCCAGCCCCGGTGACAGGGGGTCCTACAATGAGCAGTTCTTC. Translation: CASPGDRGSYNEQFF. The rearrangement links TRBV2 to TRBJ2-1; 9 bases fit TRBD1. This CDR3 region has 15 residues. Germline V gene sequence: CDR1 SNHLY, CDR2 FYNNEI. V shed 8 bases, J shed 1 base, and the junction held 6 bases outside the gene matches. Full variable domain (rest looked up from reference TRBV2 and TRBJ2-1): EPEVTQTPSHQVTQMGQEVILRCVPISNHLYFYWYRQILGQKVEFLVSFYNNEISEKSEIFDDQFSVERPDGSNFTLKIRSTKLEDSAMYFCASPGDRGSYNEQFFGPGTRLTVL.

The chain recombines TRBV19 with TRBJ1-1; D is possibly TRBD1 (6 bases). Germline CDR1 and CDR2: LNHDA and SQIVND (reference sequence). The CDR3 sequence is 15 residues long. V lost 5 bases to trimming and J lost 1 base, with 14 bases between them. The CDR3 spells CASSSTGRENTEAFF. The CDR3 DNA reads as TGTGCCAGTAGTTCGACAGGACGGGAGAACACTGAAGCTTTCTTT.

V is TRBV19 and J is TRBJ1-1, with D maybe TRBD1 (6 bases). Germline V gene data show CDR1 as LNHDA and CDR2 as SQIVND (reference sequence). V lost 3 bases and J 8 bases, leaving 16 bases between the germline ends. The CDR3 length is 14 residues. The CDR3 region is CASSIPTYRAEAFF. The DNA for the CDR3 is TGTGCCAGTAGTATCCCGACATACAGGGCGGAAGCTTTCTTT.

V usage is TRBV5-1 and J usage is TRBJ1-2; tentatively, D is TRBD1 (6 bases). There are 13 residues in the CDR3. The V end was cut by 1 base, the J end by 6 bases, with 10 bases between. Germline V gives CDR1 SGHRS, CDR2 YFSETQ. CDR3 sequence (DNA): TGCGCCAGCAGCTTGCACAGGGTGGATGGCTACACCTTC. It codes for CASSLHRVDGYTF.

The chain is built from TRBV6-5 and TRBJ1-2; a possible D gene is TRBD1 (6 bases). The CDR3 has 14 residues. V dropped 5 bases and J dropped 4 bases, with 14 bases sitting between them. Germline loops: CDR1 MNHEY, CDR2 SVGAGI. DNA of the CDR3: TGTGCCAGCAGTCGCGGGGGGGCGACCTATGGCTACACCTTC. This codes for CASSRGGATYGYTF.

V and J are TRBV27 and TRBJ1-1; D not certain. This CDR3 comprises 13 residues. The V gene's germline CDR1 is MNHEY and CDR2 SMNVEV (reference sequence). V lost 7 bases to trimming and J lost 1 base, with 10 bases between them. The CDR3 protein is CASTRRRNTEAFF. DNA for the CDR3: TGTGCCAGCACACGACGGAGGAACACTGAAGCTTTCTTT.

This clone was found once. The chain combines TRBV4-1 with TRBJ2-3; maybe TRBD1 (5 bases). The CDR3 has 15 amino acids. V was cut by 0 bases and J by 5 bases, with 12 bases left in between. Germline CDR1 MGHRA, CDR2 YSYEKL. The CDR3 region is CASSQDSSREDTQYF. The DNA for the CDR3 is TGCGCCAGCAGCCAAGATAGCAGCAGGGAAGATACGCAGTATTTT.

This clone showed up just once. The CDR3 DNA sequence: TGTGCCAGCAGTGCCCGACAGGGGTCCGGGGAGCTGTTTTTT. This gives the protein CASSARQGSGELFF. The rearrangement links TRBV6-1 to TRBJ2-2; 8 nucleotides agree with TRBD1. Trimming cost V 4 bases and J 6 bases; bases outside gene matches: 4. This CDR3 is 14 amino acids long. Germline assignment: CDR1 MNHNS and CDR2 SASEGT.

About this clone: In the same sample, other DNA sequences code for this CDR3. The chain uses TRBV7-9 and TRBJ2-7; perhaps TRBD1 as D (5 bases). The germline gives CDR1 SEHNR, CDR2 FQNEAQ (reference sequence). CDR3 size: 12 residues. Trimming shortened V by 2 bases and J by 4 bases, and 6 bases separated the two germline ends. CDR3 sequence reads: CASSLQGYEQYF. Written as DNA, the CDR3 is TGTGCCAGCAGCTTACAGGGATACGAGCAGTACTTC.

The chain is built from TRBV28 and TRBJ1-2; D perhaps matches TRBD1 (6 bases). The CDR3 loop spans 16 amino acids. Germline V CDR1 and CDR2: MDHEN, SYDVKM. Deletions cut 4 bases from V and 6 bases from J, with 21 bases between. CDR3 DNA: TGTGCCAGCAGTTGGTACAGGGTCAGGATTGCCGATGGCTACACCTTC. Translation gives CASSWYRVRIADGYTF.

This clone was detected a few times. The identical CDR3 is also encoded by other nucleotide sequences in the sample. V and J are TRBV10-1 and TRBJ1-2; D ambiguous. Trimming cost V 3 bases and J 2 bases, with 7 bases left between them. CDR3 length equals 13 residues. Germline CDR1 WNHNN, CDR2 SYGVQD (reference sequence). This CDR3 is CASSEGGNYGYTF. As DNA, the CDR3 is TGCGCCAGCAGTGAAGGAGGGAACTATGGCTACACCTTC.

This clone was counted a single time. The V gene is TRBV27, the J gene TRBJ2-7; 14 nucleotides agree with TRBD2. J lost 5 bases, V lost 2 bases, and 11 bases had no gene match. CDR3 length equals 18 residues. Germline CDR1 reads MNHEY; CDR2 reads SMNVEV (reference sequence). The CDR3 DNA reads TGTGCCAGCAGTTTAACCGGGACTAGCGGGAGCAGGCACCACGAGCAGTACTTC. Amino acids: CASSLTGTSGSRHHEQYF.

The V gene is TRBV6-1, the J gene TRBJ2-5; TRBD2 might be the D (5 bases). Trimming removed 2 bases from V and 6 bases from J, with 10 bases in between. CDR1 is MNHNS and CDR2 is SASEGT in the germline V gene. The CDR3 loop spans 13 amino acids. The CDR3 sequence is CASSETGLKTQYF. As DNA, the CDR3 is TGTGCCAGCAGTGAAACGGGGTTAAAGACCCAGTACTTC.

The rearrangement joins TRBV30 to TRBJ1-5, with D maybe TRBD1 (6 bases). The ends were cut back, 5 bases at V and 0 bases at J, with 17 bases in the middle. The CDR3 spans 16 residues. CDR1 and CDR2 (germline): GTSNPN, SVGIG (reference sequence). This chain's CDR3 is CAWSTGQLASNQPQHF. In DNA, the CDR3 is TGTGCCTGGTCAACTGGACAGCTAGCTAGCAATCAGCCCCAGCATTTT.

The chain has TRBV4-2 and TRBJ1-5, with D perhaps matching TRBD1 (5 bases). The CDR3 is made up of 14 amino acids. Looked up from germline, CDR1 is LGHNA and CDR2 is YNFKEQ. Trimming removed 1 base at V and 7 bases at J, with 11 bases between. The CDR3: CASSQAGSFQPQHF. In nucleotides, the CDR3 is TGTGCCAGCAGCCAAGCAGGGTCTTTCCAGCCCCAGCATTTT.

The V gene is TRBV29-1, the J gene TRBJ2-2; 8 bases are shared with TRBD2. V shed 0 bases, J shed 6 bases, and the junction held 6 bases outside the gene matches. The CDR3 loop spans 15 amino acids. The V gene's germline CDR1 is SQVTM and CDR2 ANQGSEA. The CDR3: CSVEEPGLVSGELFF. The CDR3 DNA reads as TGCAGCGTTGAAGAGCCGGGACTAGTCTCCGGGGAGCTGTTTTTT.

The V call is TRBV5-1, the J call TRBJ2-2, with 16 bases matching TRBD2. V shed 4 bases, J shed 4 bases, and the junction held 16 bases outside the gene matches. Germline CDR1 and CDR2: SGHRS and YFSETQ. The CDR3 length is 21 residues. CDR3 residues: CASSPGPTGLAGGPGTGELFF. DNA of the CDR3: TGCGCCAGCAGCCCGGGACCGACGGGACTAGCGGGAGGGCCCGGCACCGGGGAGCTGTTTTTT.

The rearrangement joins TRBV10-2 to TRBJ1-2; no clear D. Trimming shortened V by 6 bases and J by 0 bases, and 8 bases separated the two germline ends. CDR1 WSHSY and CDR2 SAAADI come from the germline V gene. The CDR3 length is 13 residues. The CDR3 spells CASSPGTNYGYTF. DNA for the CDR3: TGCGCCAGCAGCCCCGGGACTAACTATGGCTACACCTTC.

This chain's CDR3 is CASSLIRGGSYEQYF. The CDR3 coding sequence is TGCGCCAGCAGCCTTATCAGGGGCGGGTCCTACGAGCAGTACTTC. The gene calls are TRBV4-1 and TRBJ2-7, with D possibly matching TRBD1 (6 bases). The germline V gene has CDR1 MGHRA and CDR2 YSYEKL. V was cut by 4 bases and J by 1 base, with 14 bases left in between. This CDR3 is 15 amino acids long.

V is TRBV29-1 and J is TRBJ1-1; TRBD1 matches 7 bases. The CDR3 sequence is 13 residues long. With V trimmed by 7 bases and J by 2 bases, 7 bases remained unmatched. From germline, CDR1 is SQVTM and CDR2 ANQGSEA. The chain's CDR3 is CSGSGTVNTEAFF. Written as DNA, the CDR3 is TGCAGCGGTTCCGGGACAGTCAACACTGAAGCTTTCTTT. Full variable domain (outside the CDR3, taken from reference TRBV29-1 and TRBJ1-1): SAVISQKPSRDICQRGTSLTIQCQVDSQVTMMFWYRQQPGQSLTLIATANQGSEATYESGFVIDKFPISRPNLTFSTLTVSNMSPEDSSIYLCSGSGTVNTEAFFGQGTRLTVV.

CDR3 loop: CASSYSMGGGNQPQHF. The CDR3 DNA reads as TGTGCCAGCAGTTACTCGATGGGTGGAGGCAATCAGCCCCAGCATTTT. The genes are TRBV6-6 and TRBJ1-5; D call uncertain. The CDR3 has 16 amino acids. Germline assignment: CDR1 MNHNY and CDR2 SVGAGI (reference sequence). Trimming took 0 bases from V and 2 from J, leaving 11 bases between them.